The 21 T cell receptor beta chains below come from one sample, sequenced in a study of CD8 T cells in Susac syndrome. When the RNA was reverse transcribed, random hexamers were used with an input of roughly 0.45 to 1 ug. From the immunoSEQ multiplex PCR reads, TCRdb called clonotypes with MiXCR, one entry per CDR3 protein. The profile shows 100,000 to 150,000 distinct CDR3 sequences, about 92% of them singletons. Sequencing was performed on CD8+ T cells from PBMCs. These receptors were obtained from a human donor with multiple sclerosis.

The V gene is TRBV19, the J gene TRBJ2-7; D possibly corresponds to TRBD1 (6 bases). Per germline, CDR1 LNHDA and CDR2 SQIVND (reference sequence). The CDR3 is 14 amino acids. V dropped 4 bases and J dropped 3 bases, with 13 bases sitting between them. The DNA of the CDR3 is TGTGCCAGTAGTACGGGTAGGGGGAACTACGAGCAGTACTTC. Its protein is CASSTGRGNYEQYF.

The chain has TRBV7-6 and TRBJ1-1, with 7 bases aligning to TRBD1. The J segment lost 3 bases and the V segment lost 5 bases, leaving 9 bases of the junction unmatched. The CDR3 spans 15 residues. The germline V gene encodes CDR1 SGHVS and CDR2 FNYEAQ. DNA for the CDR3: TGTGCCAGCAGCCCCCACGGCAGGGGGGACACTGAAGCTTTCTTT. Its protein product is CASSPHGRGDTEAFF.

V usage is TRBV5-1 and J usage is TRBJ2-1; D is ambiguous. There are 12 residues in the CDR3. CDR1 SGHRS and CDR2 YFSETQ come from the germline V gene. The V end was cut by 5 bases, the J end by 7 bases, with 10 bases between. This CDR3 is CASSVTGNEQFF. CDR3 nucleotide sequence: TGCGCCAGCAGTGTAACTGGAAATGAGCAGTTCTTC.

The CDR3 loop is CASSHSNQPQHF. CDR3 DNA sequence: TGTGCCAGCAGCCATAGTAATCAGCCCCAGCATTTT. This chain links TRBV16 with TRBJ1-5, with D hard to call. Per germline, CDR1 KGHSY and CDR2 FQNENV. V gave up 3 bases and J gave up 4 bases, with 4 bases separating them. This CDR3 comprises 12 residues.

The rearrangement links TRBV29-1 to TRBJ2-6, with 8 bases that match TRBD2. Germline values: CDR1 SQVTM, CDR2 ANQGSEA. V shed 5 bases, J shed 0 bases, and the junction held 3 bases outside the gene matches. The CDR3 is made up of 15 amino acids. Here the CDR3 reads CSVQGTSSGANVLTF. The DNA of the CDR3 is TGCAGCGTTCAGGGGACTAGCTCTGGGGCCAACGTCCTGACTTTC.

The chain carries TRBV4-1 and TRBJ2-7; 12 bases fit TRBD1. Germline CDR1 and CDR2: MGHRA and YSYEKL. CDR3 length: 17 amino acids. The V segment lost 2 bases and the J segment 4 bases; nucleotides outside the gene matches: 9. The CDR3 is CASSQSGGTGGAYEQYF. The CDR3 DNA follows: TGCGCCAGCAGCCAATCCGGGGGGACAGGGGGCGCATACGAGCAGTACTTC.

The gene calls are TRBV19 and TRBJ2-7, with 9 bases aligning to TRBD1. The germline gives CDR1 LNHDA, CDR2 SQIVND (reference sequence). V shed 11 bases and J 7 bases; nucleotides not matched to a gene: 6. The CDR3 is made up of 11 amino acids. CDR3 sequence: CAGDRDGEQYV. The CDR3 nucleotides read TGTGCCGGGGACAGGGATGGGGAGCAGTACGTC.

The chain is built from TRBV2 and TRBJ1-3; a weak D match, TRBD1 (6 bases). The CDR3 is made up of 16 amino acids. With 6 bases removed from V and 0 bases from J, the gap between germline ends came to 15 bases. Per germline, CDR1 SNHLY and CDR2 FYNNEI. Here the CDR3 reads CASSPTDRNSGNTIYF. CDR3 DNA: TGTGCCAGCAGCCCCACGGACAGAAACTCTGGAAACACCATATATTTT.

This chain uses TRBV11-3 with TRBJ2-2, with 8 bases aligning to TRBD2. Germline V gene data show CDR1 as SGHNT and CDR2 as YENEEA. The V segment lost 3 bases and the J segment 2 bases; nucleotides outside the gene matches: 5. CDR3 length: 16 residues. The CDR3, as DNA: TGTGCCAGCAGCTTCCCCGGGAGGGCTAACACCGGGGAGCTGTTTTTT. The encoded protein is CASSFPGRANTGELFF.

Here the CDR3 reads CASSLQRARDTEAFF. DNA of the CDR3: TGCGCCAGCAGCCTACAGAGAGCTAGGGACACTGAAGCTTTCTTT. The J gene is TRBJ1-1, the V gene TRBV4-1, with D unclear. The V gene lost 4 bases and the J gene lost 3 bases, with 15 bases spanning the gap. CDR1 is MGHRA and CDR2 is YSYEKL in the germline V gene. The CDR3 is made up of 15 amino acids.

The V call is TRBV2, the J call TRBJ2-5; 10 positions match TRBD1. Germline V gives CDR1 SNHLY, CDR2 FYNNEI. With V trimmed by 5 bases and J by 7 bases, 13 bases remained unmatched. The CDR3 consists of 16 residues. The CDR3 sequence is CASSLRSGTGERTQYF. CDR3 coding DNA: TGTGCCAGCAGTCTTCGGTCGGGGACAGGGGAAAGGACCCAGTACTTC.

The rearrangement joins TRBV9 to TRBJ2-4; a possible D gene is TRBD2 (6 bases). Per the germline V gene, CDR1 is SGDLS and CDR2 is YYNGEE. The CDR3 contains 14 residues. Trimming stripped 3 bases from V and 5 bases from J, with 12 bases between. CDR3 in DNA: TGTGCCAGCAGCGCCCGGGACTTTGAAAACATTCAGTACTTC. Amino acids: CASSARDFENIQYF.

The chain uses TRBV28 and TRBJ1-3, with 9 bases lining up with TRBD1. J was trimmed by 5 bases and V by 4 bases; bases with no gene match: 3. Germline lookup yields CDR1 MDHEN and CDR2 SYDVKM. The CDR3 spans 14 residues. The CDR3 sequence is CASSSTGGRNTIYF. CDR3 sequence (DNA): TGTGCCAGCAGTTCGACAGGGGGACGAAACACCATATATTTT. The complete variable domain, with remaining parts taken from reference TRBV28 and TRBJ1-3, reads DVKVTQSSRYLVKRTGEKVFLECVQDMDHENMFWYRQDPGLGLRLIYFSYDVKMKEKGDIPEGYSVSREKKERFSLILESASTNQTSMYLCASSSTGGRNTIYFGEGSWLTVV.

The gene calls are TRBV2 and TRBJ2-5; 8 bases fit TRBD1. The V gene end was trimmed by 5 bases and the J gene end by 4 bases; junction bases not matched to a gene: 6. This CDR3 spans 14 amino acids. Germline CDR1 reads SNHLY; CDR2 reads FYNNEI. The chain's CDR3 is CASSSRGRRETQYF. For the CDR3, the DNA is TGTGCCAGCAGTTCCAGGGGGCGAAGAGAGACCCAGTACTTC.

The gene calls are TRBV9 and TRBJ1-2, with TRBD1 as a possible D gene (5 bases). Germline V gives CDR1 SGDLS, CDR2 YYNGEE. The CDR3 totals 12 residues. V was cut by 4 bases and J by 3 bases, with 7 bases left in between. The CDR3 is CASSLGDYGYTF. The CDR3 bases are TGTGCCAGCAGCCTAGGGGACTATGGCTACACCTTC.

In this sample, this clonotype turned up a few times. V gene TRBV7-2 combines with J gene TRBJ2-5; D call uncertain. Germline V gene lookup returns CDR1 SGHTA and CDR2 FQGNSA. The length of the CDR3 is 15 residues. Trimming removed 2 bases from V and 0 bases from J, with 10 bases in between. CDR3: CASSLRVGYQETQYF. CDR3 in DNA: TGTGCCAGCAGCTTACGTGTGGGGTACCAAGAGACCCAGTACTTC.

This clonotype was found once. The genes are TRBV14 and TRBJ1-2; D possibly corresponds to TRBD1 (5 bases). Between the trimmed V and J ends, which lost 2 bases and 2 bases, there was a span of 12 bases. Germline V gene sequence: CDR1 SGHDN, CDR2 FVKESK. The CDR3 is 15 residues long. The CDR3 region has the DNA TGTGCCAGCAGCCAAATAAGGGGATCCAACTATGGCTACACCTTC. Translating it yields CASSQIRGSNYGYTF.

The chain uses TRBV6-5 and TRBJ2-5; D gene unclear. V was trimmed by 4 bases and J by 0 bases, leaving 15 bases between them. Germline lookup yields CDR1 MNHEY and CDR2 SVGAGI. The CDR3 spans 16 residues. This CDR3 reads CASSSTQPAYQETQYF. Written as DNA, the CDR3 is TGTGCCAGCAGTTCCACCCAACCAGCGTACCAAGAGACCCAGTACTTC.

V and J are TRBV7-3 and TRBJ2-2; no reliable D call. This CDR3 comprises 13 residues. Trimming took 5 bases from V and 5 from J, leaving 9 bases between them. In germline, CDR1 is SGHTA, CDR2 FQGTGA. As DNA, the CDR3 is TGTGCCAGCAGCCTTCCCGCGACCGGGGAGCTGTTTTTT. This codes for CASSLPATGELFF.

This clonotype has a single count. The V and J genes are TRBV4-2 and TRBJ1-3; D remains unclear. V was trimmed by 3 bases and J by 0 bases, leaving 15 bases between them. Germline CDR1 reads LGHNA; CDR2 reads YNFKEQ. This CDR3 comprises 17 residues. CDR3 region: CASSHRGGESSGNTIYF. CDR3 sequence (DNA): TGTGCCAGCAGCCACCGCGGCGGGGAGTCCTCTGGAAACACCATATATTTT.

This clonotype was detected only a few times. The chain links TRBV4-1 to TRBJ2-7; D might be TRBD1 (6 bases). With 0 bases removed from V and 4 bases from J, the gap between germline ends came to 10 bases. Germline V gene data show CDR1 as MGHRA and CDR2 as YSYEKL. This CDR3 region has 14 residues. The DNA of the CDR3 is TGCGCCAGCAGCCAAGACAGGGGAAAGTACGAGCAGTACTTC. It is translated as CASSQDRGKYEQYF.